A selection of T cell receptor beta chains follows, all from one sample in a study of CD4 and CD8 cells across lung adenocarcinoma regions. TCRdb reanalysed the PCR reads using MiXCR and keeps one entry per CDR3 protein. There are around 20,000 distinct CDR3 sequences in the sample; roughly half occur only once, and under 25% lies in the top ten. Sequenced: CD8+ T cells from the center of a lung tumor. These receptor sequences come from a female donor with lung adenocarcinoma. The CD4 and CD8 labels of this study may be unreliable. The CDR3 runs from the conserved cysteine through the conserved F or W. D genes are given only for firm matches. The size of a clone is reported for some rows only, either as once, few or many, or as a class for expanded clones.

v_call,j_call,clone_size,d_call,cdr3_nt,cdr3_aa
TRBV12-3/TRBV12-4,TRBJ2-3,-,-,TGTGCCAGCGGCCTCAGGGGGGCTGGCGCAGAGACGCAGTATTTT,CASGLRGAGAETQYF
TRBV25-1,TRBJ2-3,-,-,TGTGCCAGCAGTGAAGGGGCCACCCGCACAGATACGCAGTATTTT,CASSEGATRTDTQYF
TRBV6-5,TRBJ2-2,many,-,TGTGCCAGCAGTTCTTTAGCAGCGAACACCGGGGAGCTGTTTTTT,CASSSLAANTGELFF
TRBV14,TRBJ2-7,-,-,TGTGCCAGCAGCCAAGAAATCCCCTACGAGCAGTACTTC,CASSQEIPYEQYF
TRBV23-1,TRBJ2-5,-,-,TGCGCCAGCAGTCAATCGAAGAAATGGGCATTTCAAGAGACCCAGTACTTC,CASSQSKKWAFQETQYF
TRBV27,TRBJ2-6,-,-,TGTGCCAGCAGTTTACACCCCTCTGGGGCCAACGTCCTGACTTTC,CASSLHPSGANVLTF
TRBV6-1,TRBJ2-5,-,-,TGTGCTGGGAGGCTCGGTAGCCGTGACCAAGAGACCCAGTACTTC,CAGRLGSRDQETQYF
TRBV6-1,TRBJ1-1,medium-sized,-,TGTGCCAGCACCGAAACGGTGAACACTGAAGCTTTCTTT,CASTETVNTEAFF
TRBV6-1,TRBJ2-4,once,-,TGTGCCAGCCGCGAATTGGGGGGCGGAGCCAAAAACACGCAGTATTTC,CASRELGGGAKNTQYF
TRBV27,TRBJ2-1,medium-sized,-,TGTGCCAGCAGTCCTGGGGCAGGGCCGAGCTCCTACAATGAGCAGTTCTTC,CASSPGAGPSSYNEQFF
TRBV4-1,TRBJ2-3,many,TRBD2,TGCGCCAGCAGCCAACCCGCCTTTGGCGGGAGGGCCCCTAGCACAGATACGCAGTATTTT,CASSQPAFGGRAPSTDTQYF
TRBV12-3/TRBV12-4,TRBJ1-3,-,-,TGTGCCAGCAGATCTTCCGCTGCTGGAAACACCATATATTTT,CASRSSAAGNTIYF
TRBV12-3/TRBV12-4,TRBJ2-3,-,-,TGTGCCAGCAGTCCCCGCTCCCCAGGTACCCAGTATTTC,CASSPRSPGTQYF
TRBV12-3/TRBV12-4,TRBJ1-6,-,-,TGTGCCAGCAGTTTTAATATGAATCCGCCCCTCCACTTT,CASSFNMNPPLHF